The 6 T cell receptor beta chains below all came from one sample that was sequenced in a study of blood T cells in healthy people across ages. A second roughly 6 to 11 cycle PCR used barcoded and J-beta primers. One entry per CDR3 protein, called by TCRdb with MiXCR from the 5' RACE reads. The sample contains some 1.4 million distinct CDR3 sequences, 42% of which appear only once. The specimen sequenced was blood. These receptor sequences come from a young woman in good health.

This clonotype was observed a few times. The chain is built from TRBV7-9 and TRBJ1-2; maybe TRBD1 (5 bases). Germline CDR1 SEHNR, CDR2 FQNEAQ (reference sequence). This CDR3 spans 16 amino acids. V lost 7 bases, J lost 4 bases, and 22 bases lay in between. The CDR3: CASMGRQILTLYGYTF. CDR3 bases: TGTGCCAGCATGGGCCGACAGATTCTTACTCTCTATGGCTACACCTTC.

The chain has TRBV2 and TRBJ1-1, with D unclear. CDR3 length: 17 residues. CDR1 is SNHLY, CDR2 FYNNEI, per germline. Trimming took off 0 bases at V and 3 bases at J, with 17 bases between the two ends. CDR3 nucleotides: TGTGCCAGCAGTGAAGCGTCGGGTTGGCTGGGAGACACTGAAGCTTTCTTT. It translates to CASSEASGWLGDTEAFF.

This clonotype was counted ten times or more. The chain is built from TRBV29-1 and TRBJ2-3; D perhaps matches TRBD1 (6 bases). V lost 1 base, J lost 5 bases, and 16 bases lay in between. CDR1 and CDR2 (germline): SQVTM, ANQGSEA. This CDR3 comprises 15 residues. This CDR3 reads CSVEGINREKDTQYF. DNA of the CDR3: TGCAGCGTTGAAGGGATCAACAGGGAGAAAGATACGCAGTATTTT.

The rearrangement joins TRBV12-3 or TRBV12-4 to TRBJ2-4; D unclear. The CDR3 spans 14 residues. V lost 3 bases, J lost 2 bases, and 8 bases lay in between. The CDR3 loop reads CASSFGVTKNIQYF. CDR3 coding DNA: TGTGCCAGCAGTTTTGGGGTAACCAAAAACATTCAGTACTTC.

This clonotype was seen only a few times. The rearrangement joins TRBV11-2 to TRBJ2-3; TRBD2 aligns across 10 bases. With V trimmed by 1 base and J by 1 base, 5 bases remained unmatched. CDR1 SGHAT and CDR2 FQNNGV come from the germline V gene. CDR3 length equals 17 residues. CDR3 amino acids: CASSLAFTSGGTDTQYF. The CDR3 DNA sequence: TGTGCCAGCAGCTTAGCCTTTACTAGCGGGGGCACAGATACGCAGTATTTT. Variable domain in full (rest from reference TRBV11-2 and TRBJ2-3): EAGVAQSPRYKIIEKRQSVAFWCNPISGHATLYWYQQILGQGPKLLIQFQNNGVVDDSQLPKDRFSAERLKGVDSTLKIQPAKLEDSAVYLCASSLAFTSGGTDTQYFGPGTRLTVL.

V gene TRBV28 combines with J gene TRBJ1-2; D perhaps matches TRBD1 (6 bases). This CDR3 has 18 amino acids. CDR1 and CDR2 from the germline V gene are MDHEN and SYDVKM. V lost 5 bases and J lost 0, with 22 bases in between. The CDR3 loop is CASSLTGNPASANYGYTF. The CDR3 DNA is TGTGCCAGCAGTCTCACAGGGAACCCTGCTTCGGCTAACTATGGCTACACCTTC.